This is a list of T cell receptor beta chains from one sample in a study of blood T cell repertoires in COVID-19. Method: immunoSEQ multiplex PCR; TCRdb's copy keeps in-frame clones and lacks some. The top ten clones hold around an eighth of a sample with about 64,000 clones, about 72% of them seen once. Sequencing input: peripheral blood. These receptors all come from a man at least 80 years old with acute or convalescent COVID-19. Both conserved end residues are part of each CDR3. D genes are given only for firm matches. A clone size is listed for some rows: how often the clone was seen (once, few, many), or a class if it is expanded.

v_call,d_call,clone_size,j_call,cdr3_aa,cdr3_nt
TRBV2,.,.,TRBJ2-7,CASSGQGKWEQYF,TGTGCCAGCAGCGGTCAGGGGAAGTGGGAGCAGTACTTC
TRBV19,.,few,TRBJ2-2,CASSIPPQGRVSGELFF,TGTGCCAGTAGTATCCCCCCCCAGGGAAGGGTTTCCGGGGAGCTGTTTTTT
TRBV4-2,TRBD2,.,TRBJ2-2,CASSQNLGLAGELFF,TGTGCCAGCAGCCAAAACCTAGGACTAGCCGGGGAGCTGTTTTTT
TRBV5-1,.,.,TRBJ2-7,CASSSGEGPYEQYF,TGCGCCAGCAGCTCCGGGGAAGGGCCCTACGAGCAGTACTTC
TRBV5-6,.,once,TRBJ2-2,CASSLIAGETGGTGELFF,TGTGCCAGCAGCTTGATCGCAGGGGAGACGGGGGGCACCGGGGAGCTGTTTTTT
TRBV4-2,.,.,TRBJ2-1,CASSQNRVSSYNEQFF,TGTGCCAGCAGCCAAAACAGGGTAAGCTCCTACAATGAGCAGTTCTTC
TRBV10-3,TRBD1,.,TRBJ1-6,CAISGQGSSPLHF,TGTGCCATCAGTGGACAGGGAAGCTCACCCCTCCACTTT
TRBV7-9,TRBD2,once,TRBJ2-2,CASSVTSGGPTGELFF,TGTGCCAGCAGCGTGACTAGCGGGGGACCGACGGGGGAGCTGTTTTTT
TRBV6-6,TRBD2,once,TRBJ2-5,CASSYYAGGSQETQYF,TGTGCCAGCAGTTATTACGCGGGAGGGTCCCAAGAGACCCAGTACTTC
TRBV6-5,.,.,TRBJ2-7,CASSYRVFSPPSEQYF,TGTGCCAGCAGTTACCGCGTCTTTTCTCCCCCTAGCGAGCAGTACTTC
TRBV6-5,.,.,TRBJ2-5,CASSYRGRGEETQYF,TGTGCCAGCAGTTACCGGGGCAGGGGTGAAGAGACCCAGTACTTC
TRBV30,.,.,TRBJ1-5,CAWSPQGPTAGPQHF,TGTGCCTGGAGCCCGCAAGGTCCTACGGCAGGGCCCCAGCATTTT
TRBV5-1,.,.,TRBJ1-1,CASSLEGGRAEAFF,TGCGCCAGCAGCTTGGAAGGGGGAAGGGCTGAAGCTTTCTTT
TRBV29-1,TRBD2,.,TRBJ2-1,CSGNQIAGMVNEQFF,TGCAGCGGGAACCAGATAGCGGGAATGGTCAATGAGCAGTTCTTC
TRBV2,.,.,TRBJ1-5,CASGKQGQPQHF,TGTGCCAGCGGAAAACAGGGCCAGCCCCAGCATTTT
TRBV7-9,TRBD2,.,TRBJ2-7,CASSLAGGSSEQYF,TGTGCCAGCAGCTTAGCGGGAGGGTCCTCCGAGCAGTACTTC
TRBV2,.,once,TRBJ2-1,CASSQNIGAFNEQFF,TGTGCCAGCAGTCAAAACATAGGGGCCTTCAATGAGCAGTTCTTC
TRBV19,.,.,TRBJ1-5,CASSLAERNQPQHF,TGTGCCAGTAGTTTGGCAGAGCGAAATCAGCCCCAGCATTTT
TRBV11-2,TRBD1,once,TRBJ2-7,CASSSGRDRRQYF,TGTGCCAGCAGCTCTGGCCGGGACAGACGACAGTACTTC
TRBV28,.,.,TRBJ1-4,CASWAGINEKLFF,TGTGCCAGCTGGGCCGGGATTAATGAAAAACTGTTTTTT
TRBV5-4,TRBD1,few,TRBJ2-4,CASSFGQGRAKNIQYF,TGTGCCAGCAGCTTTGGACAGGGGAGAGCCAAAAACATTCAGTACTTC
TRBV10-3,TRBD2,.,TRBJ2-7,CAISGTSSYEQYF,TGTGCCATCAGTGGGACTAGCAGTTACGAGCAGTACTTC
TRBV5-6,.,.,TRBJ2-2,CASSLYYPLNTGELFF,TGTGCCAGCAGCTTGTATTATCCCTTGAACACCGGGGAGCTGTTTTTT
TRBV5-8,TRBD2,.,TRBJ2-1,CASRPSGGLSYNEQFF,TGTGCCAGCAGGCCTAGCGGGGGTTTATCCTACAATGAGCAGTTCTTC